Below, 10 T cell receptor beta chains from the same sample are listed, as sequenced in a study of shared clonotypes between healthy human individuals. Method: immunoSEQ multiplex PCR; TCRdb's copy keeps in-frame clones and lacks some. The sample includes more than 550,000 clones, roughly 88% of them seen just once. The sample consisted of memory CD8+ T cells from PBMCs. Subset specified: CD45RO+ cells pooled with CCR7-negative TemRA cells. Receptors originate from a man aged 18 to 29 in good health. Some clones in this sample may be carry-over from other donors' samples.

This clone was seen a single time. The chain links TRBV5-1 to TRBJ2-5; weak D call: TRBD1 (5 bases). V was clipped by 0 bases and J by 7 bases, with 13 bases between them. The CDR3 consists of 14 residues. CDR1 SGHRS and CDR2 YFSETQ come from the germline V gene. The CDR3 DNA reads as TGCGCCAGCAGCTTGGTTAGGGGAACGAGGACCCAGTACTTC. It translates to CASSLVRGTRTQYF.

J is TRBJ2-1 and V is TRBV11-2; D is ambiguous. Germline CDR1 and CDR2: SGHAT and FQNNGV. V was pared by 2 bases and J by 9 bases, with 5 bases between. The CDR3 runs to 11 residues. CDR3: CASSLTVEQFF. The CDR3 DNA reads TGTGCCAGCAGCTTAACCGTTGAGCAGTTCTTC.

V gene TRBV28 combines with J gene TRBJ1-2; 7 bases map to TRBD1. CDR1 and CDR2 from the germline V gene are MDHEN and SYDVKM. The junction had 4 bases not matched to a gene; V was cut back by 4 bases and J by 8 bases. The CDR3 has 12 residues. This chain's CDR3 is CASSYRGDGYTF. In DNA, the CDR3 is TGTGCCAGCAGTTACAGGGGAGACGGCTACACCTTC.

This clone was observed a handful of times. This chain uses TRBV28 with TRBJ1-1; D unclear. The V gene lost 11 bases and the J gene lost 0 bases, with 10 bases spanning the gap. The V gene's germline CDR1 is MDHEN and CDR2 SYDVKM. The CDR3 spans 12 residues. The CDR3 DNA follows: TGTGCCTCCGGCAGGATGAACACTGAAGCTTTCTTT. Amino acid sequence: CASGRMNTEAFF.

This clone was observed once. The CDR3 DNA follows: TGTGCCAGCAGTGACGCGTCAGGAGAAAAACTGTTTTTT. Amino acid sequence: CASSDASGEKLFF. This chain links TRBV25-1 with TRBJ1-4; no clear D gene. Trimming pared 3 bases from V and 8 bases from J, leaving 10 bases between. The CDR3 extends over 13 amino acids. In germline, CDR1 is MGHDK, CDR2 SYGVNS.

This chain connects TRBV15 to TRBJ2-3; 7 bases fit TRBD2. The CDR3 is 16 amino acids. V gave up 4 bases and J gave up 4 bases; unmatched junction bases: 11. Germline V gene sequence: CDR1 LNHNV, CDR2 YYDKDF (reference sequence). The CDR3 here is CATSIWRAGRADTQYF. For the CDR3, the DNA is TGTGCCACCAGCATTTGGAGAGCGGGAAGGGCAGATACGCAGTATTTT.

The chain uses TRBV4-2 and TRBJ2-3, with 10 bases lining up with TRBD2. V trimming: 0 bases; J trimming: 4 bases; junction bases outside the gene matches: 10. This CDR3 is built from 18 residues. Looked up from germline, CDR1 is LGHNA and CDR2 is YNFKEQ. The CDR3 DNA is TGTGCCAGCAGCCAAGATCGGGCTAGCGGGAGACGTCCAGATACGCAGTATTTT. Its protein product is CASSQDRASGRRPDTQYF.

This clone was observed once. DNA of the CDR3: TGTGCCAGCAGCAATCCTAGCTCCTACGAGCAGTACTTC. This translates into CASSNPSSYEQYF. The rearrangement uses TRBV7-8 and TRBJ2-7; no firm D call. The V gene's germline CDR1 is SGHVS and CDR2 FQNEAQ. Trimming took off 5 bases at V and 0 bases at J, with 8 bases between the two ends. This CDR3 contains 13 residues.

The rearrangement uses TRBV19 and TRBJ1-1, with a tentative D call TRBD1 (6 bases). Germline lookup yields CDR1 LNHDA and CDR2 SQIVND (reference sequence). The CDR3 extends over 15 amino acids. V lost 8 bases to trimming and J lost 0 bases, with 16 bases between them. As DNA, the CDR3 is TGTGCCAGTTTCGGGGGCGGGAGGCTGAACACTGAAGCTTTCTTT. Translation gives CASFGGGRLNTEAFF.

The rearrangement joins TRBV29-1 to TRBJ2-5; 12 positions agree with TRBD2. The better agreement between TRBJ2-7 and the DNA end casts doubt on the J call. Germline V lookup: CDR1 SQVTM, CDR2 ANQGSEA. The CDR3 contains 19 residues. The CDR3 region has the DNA TGCAGCGTTGAAGTTCCCTCTTTTACACTAGCGGGAGGATCCTACGAGCAGTACTTC. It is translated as CSVEVPSFTLAGGSYEQYF.